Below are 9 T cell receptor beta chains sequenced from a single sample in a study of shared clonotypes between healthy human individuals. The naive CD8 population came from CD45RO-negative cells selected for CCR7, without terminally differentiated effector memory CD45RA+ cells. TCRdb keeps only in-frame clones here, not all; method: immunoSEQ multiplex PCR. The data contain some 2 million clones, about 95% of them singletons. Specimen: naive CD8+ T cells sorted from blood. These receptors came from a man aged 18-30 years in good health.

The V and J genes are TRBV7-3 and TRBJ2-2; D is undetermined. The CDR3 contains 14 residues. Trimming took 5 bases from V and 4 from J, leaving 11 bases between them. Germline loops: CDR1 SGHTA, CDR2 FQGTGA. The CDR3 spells CASSPTGPTGELFF. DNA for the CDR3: TGTGCCAGCAGCCCGACCGGGCCCACCGGGGAGCTGTTTTTT. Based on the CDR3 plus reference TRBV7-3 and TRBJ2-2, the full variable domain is GAGVSQTPSNKVTEKGKYVELRCDPISGHTALYWYRQSLGQGPEFLIYFQGTGAADDSGLPNDRFFAVRPEGSVSTLKIQRTERGDSAVYLCASSPTGPTGELFFGEGSRLTVL.

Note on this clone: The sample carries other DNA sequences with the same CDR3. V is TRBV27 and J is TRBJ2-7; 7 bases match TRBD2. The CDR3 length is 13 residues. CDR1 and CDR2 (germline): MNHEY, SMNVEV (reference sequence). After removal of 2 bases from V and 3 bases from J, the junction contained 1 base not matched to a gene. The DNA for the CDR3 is TGTGCCAGCAGTTTAGGGGAGGGCTACGAGCAGTACTTC. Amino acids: CASSLGEGYEQYF.

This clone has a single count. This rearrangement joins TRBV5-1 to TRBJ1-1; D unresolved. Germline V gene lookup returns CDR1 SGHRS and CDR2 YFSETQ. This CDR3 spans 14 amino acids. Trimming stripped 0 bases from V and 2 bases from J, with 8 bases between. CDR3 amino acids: CASSLGPGNTEAFF. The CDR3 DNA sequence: TGCGCCAGCAGCTTGGGGCCCGGAAACACTGAAGCTTTCTTT.

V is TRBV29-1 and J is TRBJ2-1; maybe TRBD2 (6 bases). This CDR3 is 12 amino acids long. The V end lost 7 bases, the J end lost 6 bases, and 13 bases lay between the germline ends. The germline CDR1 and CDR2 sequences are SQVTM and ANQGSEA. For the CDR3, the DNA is TGCAGCGCCGTTGCGGGAACCAATGAGCAGTTCTTC. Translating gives CSAVAGTNEQFF.

For the CDR3, the DNA is TGTGCCACCAGCAGAGATCTAACAGGGGGAGAGACCCAGTACTTC. Amino acid sequence: CATSRDLTGGETQYF. The chain joins TRBV15 to TRBJ2-5; 8 bases map to TRBD1. CDR3 length equals 15 residues. Germline CDR1 and CDR2: LNHNV and YYDKDF (reference sequence). The V gene end was trimmed by 0 bases and the J gene end by 4 bases; junction bases not matched to a gene: 4.

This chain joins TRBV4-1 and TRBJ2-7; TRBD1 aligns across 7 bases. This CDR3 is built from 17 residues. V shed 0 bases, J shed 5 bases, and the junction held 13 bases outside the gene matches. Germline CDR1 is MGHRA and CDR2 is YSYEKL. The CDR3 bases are TGCGCCAGCAGCCAAGACCCCACAGGGGCACATAGCGACGAGCAGTACTTC. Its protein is CASSQDPTGAHSDEQYF.

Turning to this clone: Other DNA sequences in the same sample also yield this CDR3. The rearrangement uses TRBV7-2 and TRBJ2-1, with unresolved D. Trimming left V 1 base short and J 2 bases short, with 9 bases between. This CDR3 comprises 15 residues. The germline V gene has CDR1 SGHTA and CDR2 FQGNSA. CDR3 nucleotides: TGTGCCAGCAGCTTAGTACGAGGACCCTACAATGAGCAGTTCTTC. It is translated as CASSLVRGPYNEQFF.

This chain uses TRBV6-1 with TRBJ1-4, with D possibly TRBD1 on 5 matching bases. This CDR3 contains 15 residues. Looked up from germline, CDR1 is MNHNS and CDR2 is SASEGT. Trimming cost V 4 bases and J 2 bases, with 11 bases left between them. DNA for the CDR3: TGTGCCAGCAGTGGCCTCAGGGCTACTAATGAAAAACTGTTTTTT. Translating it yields CASSGLRATNEKLFF.

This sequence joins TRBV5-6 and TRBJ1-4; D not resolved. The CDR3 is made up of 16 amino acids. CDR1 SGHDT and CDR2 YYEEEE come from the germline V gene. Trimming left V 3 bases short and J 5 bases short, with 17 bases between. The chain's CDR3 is CASSSLTAATNEKLFF. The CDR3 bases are TGTGCCAGCAGCTCATTAACGGCAGCCACGAATGAAAAACTGTTTTTT.